This T cell receptor beta chain was retrieved from a study of blood T cell repertoires in COVID-19. Background on the study: Samples taken during acute and convalescent COVID-19 were collected in the United States, Italy and Spain. Nucleic acid was either cDNA or gDNA, and it came from T cells, B-cell-depleted T cells, or PBMCs.

Trimming stripped 4 bases from V and 2 bases from J, with 14 bases between. CDR1 and CDR2 from the germline V gene are LNHNV and YYDKDF (reference sequence). The length of the CDR3 is 15 residues. The repertoire was sequenced with immunoSEQ multiplex PCR; TCRdb's copy has only in-frame clones and lacks some. The sample holds around 150,000 clones, around 80% seen once. Sequencing input: peripheral blood. The TCR was taken from a man aged 55 to 70 with acute or convalescent COVID-19. The J gene is TRBJ2-5, the V gene TRBV15, with unresolved D. CDR3 amino acids: CATSNQATAQETQYF. CDR3 coding DNA: TGTGCCACCAGCAACCAGGCAACAGCTCAAGAGACCCAGTACTTC.